Listed below are T cell receptor beta chains from one sample, sequenced in a study of blood T cell repertoires in COVID-19. Clones were read by immunoSEQ multiplex PCR, and TCRdb kept only the in-frame ones, dropping some. The sample consists of a few hundred thousand clones, roughly 84% of them appearing once. Material for sequencing was PBMCs or T cells enriched from blood (not recorded which). These receptors came from a woman in her 40s who had recovered from COVID-19. CDR3s include the opening cysteine and the closing phenylalanine or tryptophan. A D gene is named only where the DNA matches it firmly. Only part of the rows carry a size: once, few, many, or a class if the clone is expanded.

J: TRBJ2-1; D: .; V: TRBV28; size: .; CDR3: CASKGAQGEQFF; DNA: TGTGCCAGCAAAGGAGCTCAGGGGGAGCAGTTCTTC
J: TRBJ1-1; D: TRBD1; V: TRBV18; size: .; CDR3: CASSPGGDRGEAFF; DNA: TGTGCCAGCTCACCAGGAGGTGACAGGGGTGAAGCTTTCTTT
J: TRBJ2-2; D: .; V: TRBV24-1; size: .; CDR3: CATSDFRDTGELFF; DNA: TGTGCCACCAGTGATTTCCGAGACACCGGGGAGCTGTTTTTT
J: TRBJ2-5; D: .; V: TRBV6-5; size: .; CDR3: CASSPNRVETQYF; DNA: TGTGCCAGCAGTCCAAACAGGGTAGAGACCCAGTACTTC
J: TRBJ1-2; D: TRBD1; V: TRBV28; size: .; CDR3: CASSLGQTNYGYTF; DNA: TGTGCCAGCAGTTTGGGACAGACCAACTATGGCTACACCTTC
J: TRBJ2-1; D: .; V: TRBV3-1/TRBV3-2; size: few; CDR3: CASSQRNVVTRYYNEQFF; DNA: TGTGCCAGCAGCCAACGCAATGTAGTAACTAGGTACTACAATGAGCAGTTCTTC
J: TRBJ1-5; D: TRBD1; V: TRBV7-6; size: .; CDR3: CASSQGQAISLHQPQHF; DNA: TGTGCCAGCAGCCAGGGACAGGCGATATCATTGCATCAGCCCCAGCATTTT
J: TRBJ2-7; D: TRBD1; V: TRBV28; size: .; CDR3: CASSPSGTGTYEQYF; DNA: TGTGCCAGCAGTCCCTCCGGGACAGGGACCTACGAGCAGTACTTC
J: TRBJ2-7; D: TRBD2; V: TRBV18; size: .; CDR3: CASSPQRLAGGVGQYF; DNA: TGTGCCAGCTCACCACAACGACTAGCGGGAGGAGTGGGGCAGTACTTC
J: TRBJ1-2; D: TRBD1; V: TRBV7-9; size: .; CDR3: CASSRDRAAGYTF; DNA: TGTGCCAGCAGCCGTGACAGGGCGGCTGGCTACACCTTC
J: TRBJ1-1; D: TRBD1; V: TRBV3-1/TRBV3-2; size: .; CDR3: CASSPKGQISPEAFF; DNA: TGTGCCAGCAGCCCCAAGGGACAGATTTCTCCTGAAGCTTTCTTT
J: TRBJ2-5; D: .; V: TRBV3-1/TRBV3-2; size: .; CDR3: CASSQDLRRNQETQYF; DNA: TGTGCCAGCAGCCAAGATCTTAGGCGGAACCAAGAGACCCAGTACTTC
J: TRBJ1-3; D: TRBD1; V: TRBV19; size: .; CDR3: CASSRYRGPDSGNTIYF; DNA: TGTGCCAGTAGTAGATACAGGGGGCCTGACTCTGGAAACACCATATATTTT
J: TRBJ1-5; D: .; V: TRBV7-2; size: .; CDR3: CASSLGSTYSNQPQHF; DNA: TGTGCCAGCAGCTTAGGATCCACATATAGCAATCAGCCCCAGCATTTT
J: TRBJ1-1; D: .; V: TRBV6-2/TRBV6-3; size: .; CDR3: CASSFQTSRAEAFF; DNA: TGTGCCAGCAGTTTCCAAACTTCACGGGCTGAAGCTTTCTTT
J: TRBJ1-2; D: TRBD1; V: TRBV6-5; size: .; CDR3: CASRAGGSNYGYTF; DNA: TGTGCCAGCAGGGCAGGGGGCTCTAACTATGGCTACACCTTC
J: TRBJ2-1; D: TRBD1; V: TRBV4-1; size: .; CDR3: CASSHYFLGQGEHEQFF; DNA: TGCGCCAGCAGCCACTACTTTCTGGGACAGGGAGAGCATGAGCAGTTCTTC
J: TRBJ1-4; D: TRBD1; V: TRBV25-1; size: .; CDR3: CASSELYRGPNEKLFF; DNA: TGTGCCAGCAGTGAACTTTACAGGGGCCCGAATGAAAAACTGTTTTTT
J: TRBJ1-5; D: .; V: TRBV18; size: .; CDR3: CASSPAGASNQPQHF; DNA: TGTGCCAGCTCACCAGCGGGGGCGAGCAATCAGCCCCAGCATTTT
J: TRBJ2-1; D: .; V: TRBV21-1; size: .; CDR3: CASSKHFQQGSVNEQFF; DNA: TGTGCCAGCAGCAAACACTTCCAACAGGGATCGGTCAATGAGCAGTTCTTC
J: TRBJ2-1; D: .; V: TRBV19; size: .; CDR3: CASSPLGSPRYNEQFF; DNA: TGTGCCAGTAGTCCCCTTGGGAGTCCTCGCTACAATGAGCAGTTCTTC
J: TRBJ2-7; D: .; V: TRBV11-2; size: .; CDR3: CASSSVDSSYEQYF; DNA: TGTGCCAGCAGCTCCGTAGACAGCTCCTACGAGCAGTACTTC
J: TRBJ1-2; D: TRBD1; V: TRBV7-8; size: once; CDR3: CASRQGINYGYTF; DNA: TGTGCCAGCCGACAGGGGATAAACTATGGCTACACCTTC
J: TRBJ1-5; D: TRBD1; V: TRBV6-1; size: .; CDR3: CASSEQGVARQPQHF; DNA: TGTGCCAGCAGTGAACAGGGGGTCGCGCGTCAGCCCCAGCATTTT
J: TRBJ2-7; D: TRBD1; V: TRBV3-1/TRBV3-2; size: .; CDR3: CASSPWTGGEQYF; DNA: TGTGCCAGCAGCCCCTGGACAGGGGGCGAGCAGTACTTC
J: TRBJ2-1; D: TRBD2; V: TRBV7-3; size: .; CDR3: CASSPLGAGGGYNEQFF; DNA: TGTGCCAGCAGCCCCTTAGGGGCGGGAGGAGGGTACAATGAGCAGTTCTTC
J: TRBJ1-4; D: .; V: TRBV18; size: .; CDR3: CASSLGHFEATNEKLFF; DNA: TGTGCCAGCTCACTGGGACATTTCGAAGCAACTAATGAAAAACTGTTTTTT
J: TRBJ2-3; D: .; V: TRBV5-1; size: .; CDR3: CASSVQQGITDTQYF; DNA: TGCGCCAGCAGCGTCCAACAGGGAATCACAGATACGCAGTATTTT
J: TRBJ2-3; D: .; V: TRBV7-8; size: .; CDR3: CASSPEGAGSPDTQYF; DNA: TGTGCCAGCAGCCCCGAGGGTGCGGGGTCACCAGATACGCAGTATTTT
J: TRBJ1-6; D: .; V: TRBV28; size: .; CDR3: CASRPHRDPSPLHF; DNA: TGTGCCAGCAGGCCACACAGGGATCCTTCACCCCTCCACTTT
J: TRBJ2-7; D: .; V: TRBV4-2; size: .; CDR3: CASSQDRPSPGVYEQYF; DNA: TGTGCCAGCAGCCAAGATAGGCCCTCACCAGGGGTCTACGAGCAGTACTTC
J: TRBJ2-5; D: TRBD2; V: TRBV2; size: .; CDR3: CASSVSSGRAGETQYF; DNA: TGTGCCAGCAGCGTTAGTAGCGGGAGGGCCGGAGAGACCCAGTACTTC
J: TRBJ2-5; D: TRBD1; V: TRBV2; size: .; CDR3: CASSESRTGAQTQYF; DNA: TGTGCCAGCAGTGAATCTAGGACAGGAGCTCAGACCCAGTACTTC
J: TRBJ1-2; D: .; V: TRBV7-9; size: .; CDR3: CASSLDAQSSTGGYTF; DNA: TGTGCCAGCAGCTTAGATGCCCAGAGTTCGACGGGTGGCTACACCTTC
J: TRBJ1-1; D: TRBD1; V: TRBV7-2; size: .; CDR3: CASSRTGGYTEAFF; DNA: TGTGCCAGCAGCCGGACAGGGGGGTACACTGAAGCTTTCTTT
J: TRBJ1-2; D: .; V: TRBV7-9; size: .; CDR3: CASSLDAGGMPNGYTF; DNA: TGTGCCAGCAGCTTAGATGCGGGGGGTATGCCCAATGGCTACACCTTC
J: TRBJ1-5; D: .; V: TRBV11-2; size: .; CDR3: CASSQGLNQPQHF; DNA: TGTGCCAGCAGTCAGGGACTTAATCAGCCCCAGCATTTT
J: TRBJ1-2; D: .; V: TRBV7-2; size: once; CDR3: CASSLAGLGYTF; DNA: TGTGCCAGCAGCTTAGCAGGACTTGGCTACACCTTC
J: TRBJ2-3; D: .; V: TRBV5-1; size: .; CDR3: CASSFSQNTDTQYF; DNA: TGCGCCAGCAGCTTTAGCCAGAATACAGATACGCAGTATTTT
J: TRBJ1-1; D: .; V: TRBV4-1; size: .; CDR3: CASSQESTGPTEAFF; DNA: TGCGCCAGCAGCCAAGAAAGTACAGGCCCGACTGAAGCTTTCTTT